This passage covers 3 T cell receptor beta chains from one sample sequenced in a study of cytomegalovirus exposure and HLA in healthy donors. 60 Vbeta and 13 Jbeta primers were used in PCR. Produced via immunoSEQ multiplex PCR; TCRdb's table is partial and in-frame only. The sample lists approximately 200,000 clones, about 81% occurring once. The sequenced sample was PBMCs. The receptors were gathered from a woman between 45 and 65 years old in good health and CMV-seropositive.

This clone was seen a handful of times. The J gene is TRBJ1-2, the V gene TRBV4-1; 10 bases map to TRBD1. The germline CDR1 and CDR2 sequences are MGHRA and YSYEKL. V gave up 4 bases and J gave up 8 bases; unmatched junction bases: 10. This CDR3 region has 15 residues. The chain's CDR3 is CASSPTGQGYEGYTF. CDR3 sequence (DNA): TGCGCCAGCAGCCCGACGGGACAGGGGTACGAGGGCTACACCTTC.

As regards this clone: Other DNA sequences in this specimen translate into the identical CDR3. This chain uses TRBV2 with TRBJ1-5, with D unresolved. Trimming shortened V by 6 bases and J by 0 bases, and 9 bases separated the two germline ends. Germline V lookup: CDR1 SNHLY, CDR2 FYNNEI. The CDR3 contains 14 residues. Here the CDR3 DNA reads TGTGCCAGCAGACGGGAAATTAGCAATCAGCCCCAGCATTTT. It translates to CASRREISNQPQHF.

The chain carries TRBV18 and TRBJ1-2, with D unclear. The ends were cut back, 4 bases at V and 5 bases at J, with 8 bases in the middle. The CDR3 is 12 amino acids. The germline gives CDR1 KGHSH, CDR2 LQKENI. The chain's CDR3 is CASSRLPYGYTF. CDR3 bases: TGTGCCAGCTCACGGCTTCCGTATGGCTACACCTTC.